Sequencing of this T cell receptor (beta chain) was carried out in a study of OX40 agonist ivuxolimab in advanced cancers. Study background: Those enrolled were 82.7% male, with a mean age of 60 years and ages from roughly 20 to 85. Eligibility admitted prior anti-PD-1, anti-PD-L1 or anti-CTLA-4 therapy; about 42% had some. Study-level results: Averaging showed that CD8+ T cells had more expanded clones than CD4+ did. Which antigen the expanded peripheral T cells recognized is unknown.

Germline CDR1 is SGHRS and CDR2 is YFSETQ. V was shortened by 4 bases and J by 7 bases, with 17 bases between the two germline ends. The CDR3 runs 15 residues. In the case of this clone: The antigen remains unidentified.

Data came from immunoSEQ multiplex PCR; TCRdb stores just in-frame clones and leaves some out. The repertoire consists of more than 55,000 clones, with roughly 91% occurring once and the leading ten covering over 0.65%. The sample consisted of CD4+ or CD8+ T cells sorted from blood, taken in a trial of the OX40 agonist ivuxolimab. The genes are TRBV5-1 and TRBJ1-4, with D possibly being TRBD1 (6 bases). This receptor was obtained from an adult with an advanced solid tumor such as melanoma, head and neck, liver or kidney cancer. The DNA of the CDR3 is TGCGCCAGCAGCCTTCAGGGCCCAGGGGTTGAAAAACTGTTTTTT. Translating it yields CASSLQGPGVEKLFF. The variable domain in full, with the rest retrieved from reference TRBV5-1 and TRBJ1-4, is KAGVTQTPRYLIKTRGQQVTLSCSPISGHRSVSWYQQTPGQGLQFLFEYFSETQRNKGNFPGRFSGRQFSNSRSEMNVSTLELGDSALYLCASSLQGPGVEKLFFGSGTQLSVL.